The text below deals with one T cell receptor beta chain. The sample originates from a study of blood T cell repertoires in COVID-19. Germline lookup yields CDR1 SGHRS and CDR2 YFSETQ. V was clipped by 7 bases and J by 4 bases; unmatched bases: 5. CDR3 length equals 13 residues. Profiled with immunoSEQ multiplex PCR; TCRdb holds only in-frame clones, not every one. There are 150,000 to 200,000 clones in the sample; around 84% occur only once, and around 13% lies in the top ten. V and J are TRBV5-1 and TRBJ2-7; TRBD1 aligns across 10 bases. Sequenced sample: peripheral blood. The sequence came from a woman between 65 and 79 years old with COVID-19, enrolled during active disease. The CDR3 region has the DNA TGCGCCAGCTGTCCGGGACAGGGGTACGAGCAGTACTTC. Residues: CASCPGQGYEQYF.